This is a list of T cell receptor beta chains from one sample in a study of cytomegalovirus exposure and HLA in healthy donors. Some clones are missing from TCRdb's copy, which holds only in-frame ones; the method was immunoSEQ multiplex PCR. The sample comprises fewer than 150,000 clones, more than 75% of which are singletons, and around 5% rests with the top ten. Sequenced input: PBMCs. The receptors shown here come from a man aged 18 to 30 in good health and CMV-seronegative. CDR3s leave out the opening cysteine and the closing phenylalanine or tryptophan.

CDR3 protein: ASSSGGRDTQY
CDR3 length: 11
J gene: TRBJ2-3
V gene: TRBV9

CDR3 protein: AWWEQGTEAF
CDR3 length: 10
J gene: TRBJ1-1
V gene: TRBV30

CDR3 protein: ASSPYSGDNEQF
CDR3 length: 12
J gene: TRBJ2-1
V gene: TRBV7-8

CDR3 protein: ASSPYRGRDEQY
CDR3 length: 12
J gene: TRBJ2-7
V gene: TRBV5-4

CDR3 protein: ASSSKRGGFNEQF
CDR3 length: 13
J gene: TRBJ2-1
V gene: TRBV5-4

CDR3 protein: ASSLVAPRIYEQY
CDR3 length: 13
J gene: TRBJ2-7
V gene: TRBV7-4

CDR3 protein: ASRPGGPHNEQF
CDR3 length: 12
J gene: TRBJ2-1
V gene: TRBV25-1

CDR3 protein: AISAGTGASYEQY
CDR3 length: 13
J gene: TRBJ2-7
V gene: TRBV10-3

CDR3 protein: ASRDTGEKLF
CDR3 length: 10
J gene: TRBJ1-4
V gene: TRBV6-1

CDR3 protein: ASSQGHMNTEAF
CDR3 length: 12
J gene: TRBJ1-1
V gene: TRBV13

CDR3 protein: ASSPFGGSSYNEQF
CDR3 length: 14
J gene: TRBJ2-1
V gene: TRBV4-2

CDR3 protein: ASSPTGFPYEQY
CDR3 length: 12
J gene: TRBJ2-7
V gene: TRBV7-9

CDR3 protein: ASSPLASGGYEQY
CDR3 length: 13
J gene: TRBJ2-7
V gene: TRBV18

CDR3 protein: ASSPSGQGPNSGNTIY
CDR3 length: 16
J gene: TRBJ1-3
V gene: TRBV18

CDR3 protein: AISDDRAVGELF
CDR3 length: 12
J gene: TRBJ2-2
V gene: TRBV10-3

CDR3 protein: ASSIGTGKGYEQY
CDR3 length: 13
J gene: TRBJ2-7
V gene: TRBV19

CDR3 protein: AWMSGHQPQH
CDR3 length: 10
J gene: TRBJ1-5
V gene: TRBV30

CDR3 protein: ASSPVVGAEQY
CDR3 length: 11
J gene: TRBJ2-7
V gene: TRBV14

CDR3 protein: ASSLDAGVMELF
CDR3 length: 12
J gene: TRBJ1-4
V gene: TRBV7-8

CDR3 protein: ASSLGVNTEAF
CDR3 length: 11
J gene: TRBJ1-1
V gene: TRBV5-4

CDR3 protein: ASSERDRAQPQH
CDR3 length: 12
J gene: TRBJ1-5
V gene: TRBV2

CDR3 protein: ASRLLSSYEQY
CDR3 length: 11
J gene: TRBJ2-7
V gene: TRBV2

CDR3 protein: ASSVARAGWTDTQY
CDR3 length: 14
J gene: TRBJ2-3
V gene: TRBV9

CDR3 protein: ASSLWGQIAQETQY
CDR3 length: 14
J gene: TRBJ2-5
V gene: TRBV5-8

CDR3 protein: ASSLRLAGTLDTQY
CDR3 length: 14
J gene: TRBJ2-3
V gene: TRBV27

CDR3 protein: ASSWTGGEKLF
CDR3 length: 11
J gene: TRBJ1-4
V gene: TRBV27

CDR3 protein: ASSYSGTAEAF
CDR3 length: 11
J gene: TRBJ1-1
V gene: TRBV6-6

CDR3 protein: ARSRDSRSPLH
CDR3 length: 11
J gene: TRBJ1-6
V gene: TRBV6-1

CDR3 protein: ASSVREGYGYT
CDR3 length: 11
J gene: TRBJ1-2
V gene: TRBV19

CDR3 protein: ASSLITSGNAEQF
CDR3 length: 13
J gene: TRBJ2-1
V gene: TRBV5-4

CDR3 protein: SVTGLAGLGSYNEQF
CDR3 length: 15
J gene: TRBJ2-1
V gene: TRBV29-1

CDR3 protein: ASSDGGGSPLH
CDR3 length: 11
J gene: TRBJ1-6
V gene: TRBV6-4

CDR3 protein: ASSDSDRGELF
CDR3 length: 11
J gene: TRBJ2-2
V gene: TRBV6-1

CDR3 protein: ASSPVSRPYEQY
CDR3 length: 12
J gene: TRBJ2-7
V gene: TRBV14

CDR3 protein: ASSLRGEASNEKLF
CDR3 length: 14
J gene: TRBJ1-4
V gene: TRBV7-9

CDR3 protein: ASSSGGTSYEQY
CDR3 length: 12
J gene: TRBJ2-7
V gene: TRBV28

CDR3 protein: ASSEGSAGGFGANVLT
CDR3 length: 16
J gene: TRBJ2-6
V gene: TRBV2

CDR3 protein: ASSHLLRDRGQPQH
CDR3 length: 14
J gene: TRBJ1-5
V gene: TRBV19

CDR3 protein: AWTELLMAGGGYT
CDR3 length: 13
J gene: TRBJ1-2
V gene: TRBV30

CDR3 protein: ASSTPGAGATEQY
CDR3 length: 13
J gene: TRBJ2-7
V gene: TRBV19

CDR3 protein: ASSITGTSGVHNEQF
CDR3 length: 15
J gene: TRBJ2-1
V gene: TRBV13

CDR3 protein: ASSQMTSGSSYNEQF
CDR3 length: 15
J gene: TRBJ2-1
V gene: TRBV7-9

CDR3 protein: ASSFEGNTEAF
CDR3 length: 11
J gene: TRBJ1-1
V gene: TRBV19

CDR3 protein: AWLPGQAYEQY
CDR3 length: 11
J gene: TRBJ2-7
V gene: TRBV30

CDR3 protein: ASSLAHLGGYGYT
CDR3 length: 13
J gene: TRBJ1-2
V gene: TRBV11-2

CDR3 protein: ASSLGREQY
CDR3 length: 9
J gene: TRBJ2-7
V gene: TRBV5-6

CDR3 protein: ASSVPGTGTYNEQF
CDR3 length: 14
J gene: TRBJ2-1
V gene: TRBV27